This T cell receptor beta chain originates from a study of identical twins (dated by TCRdb to the mid-2010s). About the full investigation: TCR alpha and beta repertoires from monozygotic twins, unrelated adults of various ages and cord blood were deep-sequenced to test whether fetal clonotypes persist. Replicate twin experiments were performed at different times using different library preparation protocols to rule out contamination.

Every donor was a healthy Caucasian. About this clonotype itself: Its antigen has not been determined. One end of the junction fails to match germline, which may point to a read error.

The cysteine opens and the phenylalanine closes a CDR3 of 14 amino acids. CDR3 DNA only is kept here, 42 bases in frame from base 1. Via the germline V gene, CDR1 is SQVTM and CDR2 ANQGSEA. The investigation overall reported the following: Recombination models systematically underestimated out-of-frame TCR alpha sharing in monozygotic twins but agreed with sharing between unrelated individuals. Compared with coincidental sharing between unrelated individuals, out-of-frame TCR alpha sequences shared between twins had an excess of sequences with low generation probability. Conclusions relied on cross-sectional statistical analysis, since the same donors could not be followed over many years. The excess sharing between twins in beta out-of-frame sequences was weaker because fewer shared sequences reduced the signal-to-noise ratio. Fewer insertions were carried by abundant cord blood beta clonotypes; a weaker similar trend was observed in young adult naive repertoires, while no such trend was observed in memory repertoires. Zero-insertion analyses could be partly confounded by invariant T cells such as MAIT and iNKT, though diverse VJ usage argued against such confounding for most clonotypes.

Receptors were amplified or captured by 5' RACE. TCRdb records Illumina HiSeq 2000 as the sequencer. Template switching introduced a universal primer binding site; the final cDNA contained a unique molecular identifier, enabling accurate counting of TCR cDNA molecules. Specific primers in the conserved constant-segment region were used to synthesize first-strand cDNA for the TCR alpha and beta chains. To control for contamination, every cDNA library was double barcoded, receiving both a SMART-Mk sample barcode and Illumina barcodes. TruSeq adapter sequences and Illumina sample barcodes were added in two successive PCR steps. The TCR alpha and beta cDNA libraries were sequenced on the Illumina HiSeq platform using custom primers. The original methods were these. Unique molecular identifiers were extracted from raw reads with MiGEC, and CDR3 positions were determined with MiXCR. For each individual, recombination models were inferred using an EM algorithm with the repgenHMM and IGoR tools. Shared clonotype analysis was performed with the tcR package in R, normalizing sharing by the product of cloneset sizes. To study raw recombination without the effects of thymic and clonal selection, out-of-frame nonproductive sequences were analyzed. TCRdb's own reprocessing of the public reads used fastp at Q25 and MiXCR and kept productive beta chains. Every entry covers one CDR3 protein and lists the most common genes and DNA from its rows. The V and J calls were not made by the authors but by TCRdb's processing. The sample profile shows 1.5 million to 2 million distinct CDR3 sequences; more than 30% of them were found once. The top ten clonotypes cover approximately 0.25% of the sample.

The chain uses TRBV29-1 and TRBJ2-1; the D assignment is uncertain and may be TRBD1 or TRBD2, with 5 bases supporting each. Source material: cord blood. The receptor's source is a newborn girl in good health. The CDR3 corresponds to CGVEEWGSYNEQFF. The DNA sequence reads TGCGGCGTTGAAGAGTGGGGGTCCTACAATGAGCAGTTCTTC.